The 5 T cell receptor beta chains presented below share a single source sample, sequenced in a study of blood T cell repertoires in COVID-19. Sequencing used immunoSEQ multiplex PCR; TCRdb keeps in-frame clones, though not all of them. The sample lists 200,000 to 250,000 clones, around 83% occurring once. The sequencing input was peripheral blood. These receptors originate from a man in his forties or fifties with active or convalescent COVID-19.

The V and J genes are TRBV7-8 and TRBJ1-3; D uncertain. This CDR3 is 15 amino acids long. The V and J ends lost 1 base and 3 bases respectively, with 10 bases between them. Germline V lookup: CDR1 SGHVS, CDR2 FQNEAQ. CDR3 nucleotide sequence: TGTGCCAGCAGCTTAGTCGGGTACGGTGGAAACACCATATATTTT. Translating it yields CASSLVGYGGNTIYF.

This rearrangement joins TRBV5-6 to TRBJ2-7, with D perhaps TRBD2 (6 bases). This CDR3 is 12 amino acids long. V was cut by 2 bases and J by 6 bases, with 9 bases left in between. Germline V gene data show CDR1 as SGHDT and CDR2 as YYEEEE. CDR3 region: CASSFGGVEQYF. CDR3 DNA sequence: TGTGCCAGCAGCTTTGGAGGGGTCGAGCAGTACTTC.

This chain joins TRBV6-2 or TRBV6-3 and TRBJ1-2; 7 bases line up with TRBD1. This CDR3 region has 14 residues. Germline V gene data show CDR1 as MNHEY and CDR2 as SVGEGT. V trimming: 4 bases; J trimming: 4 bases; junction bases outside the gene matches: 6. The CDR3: CASSFRQGFYGYTF. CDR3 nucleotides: TGTGCCAGCAGTTTCAGACAGGGATTCTATGGCTACACCTTC.

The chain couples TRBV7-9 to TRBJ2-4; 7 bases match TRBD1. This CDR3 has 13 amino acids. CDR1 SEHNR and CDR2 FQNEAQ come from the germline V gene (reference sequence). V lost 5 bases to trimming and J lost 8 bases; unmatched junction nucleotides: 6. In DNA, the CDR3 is TGTGCCAGCAGCCTAAGGGACAGACACATTCAGTACTTC. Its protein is CASSLRDRHIQYF.

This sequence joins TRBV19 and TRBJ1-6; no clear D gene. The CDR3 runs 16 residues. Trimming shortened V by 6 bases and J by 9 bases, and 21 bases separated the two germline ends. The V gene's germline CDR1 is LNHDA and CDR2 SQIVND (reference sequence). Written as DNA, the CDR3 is TGTGCCAGTAGCTCCATTCGGGAGCTACCCTTTTCACCCCTCCACTTT. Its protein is CASSSIRELPFSPLHF.